This TCR beta chain derives from a study of blood T cell repertoires in COVID-19 (dated by TCRdb to the early 2020s). At the level of the whole study: Samples covering the acute and convalescent phases of COVID-19 were provided by collaborators in the United States, Italy and Spain. A freely available public database, intended as a resource for researchers studying the immune response to SARS-CoV-2, is where the repertoires were released. The prospective study material was composed of cDNA or gDNA derived from T cells, B-cell-depleted T cells, or PBMCs. The dataset comprised deeply sampled blood TCRbeta repertoires from subjects exposed to, actively infected with, or recovered from COVID-19. Samples came from the ongoing ImmuneRACE study (first 160 participants) plus 1,254 subjects from 6 global collaborators. Sample metadata almost always included a de-identified subject ID, COVID-19 status, age in years and sex. HLA class I and class II types, where available, came from metadata supplied by the sample provider rather than from assay-based typing. Study-wide conclusions, independent of this receptor: Clinical and demographic metadata were provided uncurated, with the amount varying by source and participant.

Reading the germline V gene gives CDR1 SGHDT and CDR2 YYEEEE. Inclusive of the bounding cysteine and phenylalanine, the CDR3 is 16 residues long. Only the CDR3 DNA is retained, 48 bases long and in frame from the first base. A distance of 12 bases separates the germline ends of V and J, which lose 0 bases and 0 bases respectively. On this clone: Its antigen specificity is not known. No base quality values were provided; no much bigger clone lies one nucleotide off.

TCRbeta CDR3 regions were amplified from genomic DNA using the immunoSEQ Assay, a bias-controlled multiplex PCR. In the source study's methods: The number of nucleated cells in each sample was estimated from the amplification of reference gene primers within the assay. To quantify the absolute abundance of each unique TCRbeta CDR3 rearrangement, sequence reads were collapsed and filtered. For each sample, productive Simpson clonality was calculated as the square root of Simpson's diversity index across productive rearrangements. Imported from immuneACCESS, the table was reduced by TCRdb to in-frame sequences with V and J called. These copies leave out some clones; in studies compared against another copy, an unresolved V gene accounts for under half, and the cause of the remainder is not known. Clone size and V and J calls were adopted from that table, with D and trimming inferred from the DNA. This sample holds roughly 350,000 clones; 92% were observed only once. Under 20% of the sample belongs to the ten largest clones.

Participants in the prospective study were enrolled through a virtual design, were aged roughly 18 to 100 years, and lived in 20 to 30 United States geographic areas. Cohort assignment in the prospective study relied on participant-reported clinical history from a screening survey and a study questionnaire. ImmuneRACE Cohort 3 recovered participants were defined by two consecutive negative NP/OP PCR tests, healthcare professional clearance, or symptom resolution. In the prospective study, mobile phlebotomists collected whole blood, serum and a nasopharyngeal or oropharyngeal swab from each participant. Participants in the prospective study had the option to provide additional blood draws and questionnaires over a roughly 2-month period. Before DNA extraction, blood samples from the prospective study were shipped at room temperature or frozen.

The chain couples TRBV5-6 to TRBJ1-2; the D gene cannot be resolved reliably. This clonotype was obtained from a woman in her twenties or thirties who had recovered from COVID-19. Material for sequencing was PBMCs or T cells enriched from blood (not recorded which). The CDR3 here reads CASSLAMGLANYGYTF. The sequenced DNA: TGTGCCAGCAGCTTGGCGATGGGCCTGGCTAACTATGGCTACACCTTC.